The 3 T cell receptor beta chains below come from one sample, sequenced in a study of T-cell memory formation after mild COVID-19. TCRdb passed the 5' RACE reads through MiXCR, listing each CDR3 protein once. The sample records hundreds of thousands of distinct CDR3 sequences, roughly an eighth being singletons. Sequenced input: PBMCs or a T cell subset sorted from them (not recorded which). These receptors were obtained from a man between 18 and 35 years old who had mild COVID-19 (a few samples of this study predate the infection). Cell type and time point are not known.

The chain uses TRBV5-6 and TRBJ1-5; D might be TRBD1 (5 bases). This CDR3 is built from 14 residues. Germline V gene sequence: CDR1 SGHDT, CDR2 YYEEEE. Trimming removed 5 bases from V and 4 bases from J, with 13 bases in between. The CDR3 sequence: CASSWGRGNQPQHF. The CDR3 coding sequence is TGTGCCAGCAGTTGGGGCCGAGGGAATCAGCCCCAGCATTTT.

This clonotype was observed a handful of times. The rearrangement uses TRBV20-1 and TRBJ2-7; D may be TRBD1 (6 bases). The CDR3 loop spans 13 amino acids. V lost 3 bases, J lost 2 bases, and 11 bases lay in between. CDR1 is DFQATT and CDR2 is SNEGSKA in the germline V gene (reference sequence). The CDR3 nucleotides are TGCAGTGCTAGTCCTGGACAGACCTACGAGCAGTACTTC. Translation gives CSASPGQTYEQYF.

This clonotype was seen a handful of times. The chain employs TRBV5-6 and TRBJ2-1; D might be TRBD1 or TRBD2, each matching 6 bases. The germline V and J ends were trimmed by 0 bases and 3 bases, with 13 bases remaining between them. The CDR3 is 16 residues long. Germline CDR1 SGHDT, CDR2 YYEEEE. For the CDR3, the DNA is TGTGCCAGCAGCTTGGCGGGGGCGCCGGGCTACAATGAGCAGTTCTTC. Translated, it gives CASSLAGAPGYNEQFF.